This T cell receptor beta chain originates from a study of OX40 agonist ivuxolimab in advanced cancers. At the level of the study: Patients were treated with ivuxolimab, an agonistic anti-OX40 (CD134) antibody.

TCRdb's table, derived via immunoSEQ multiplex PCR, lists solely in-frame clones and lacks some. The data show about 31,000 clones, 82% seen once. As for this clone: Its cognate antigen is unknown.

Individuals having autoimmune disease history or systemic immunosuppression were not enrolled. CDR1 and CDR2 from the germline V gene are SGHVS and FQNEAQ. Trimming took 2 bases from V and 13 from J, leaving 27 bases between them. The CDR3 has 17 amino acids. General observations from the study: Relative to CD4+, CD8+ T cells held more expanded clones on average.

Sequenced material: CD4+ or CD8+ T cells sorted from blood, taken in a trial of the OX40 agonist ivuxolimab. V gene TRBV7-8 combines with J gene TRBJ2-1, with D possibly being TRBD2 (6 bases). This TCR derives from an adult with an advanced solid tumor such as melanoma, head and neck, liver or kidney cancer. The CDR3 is CASSLRVRSPAGGDQFF. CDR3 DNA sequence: TGTGCCAGCAGCTTACGAGTACGGTCTCCCGCAGGCGGGGACCAGTTCTTC.